This T cell receptor beta chain comes out of a study of T cells after somatic rescue of genetic block. Germline V gene lookup returns CDR1 SGHTS and CDR2 YDEGEE. V dropped 2 bases and J dropped 3; count of bases not matched to a gene: 5. The length of the CDR3 is 14 residues. This table comes from immunoSEQ multiplex PCR, and its TCRdb copy is limited to in-frame clones, with some not included. Of around 12,000 clones in the sample, 74% were seen once. The sequenced sample consisted of peripheral blood mononuclear cells (PBMCs). The TCR comes from a boy aged 5 to 17. The V gene is TRBV5-8, the J gene TRBJ2-7; 7 bases agree with TRBD1. The CDR3 coding sequence is TGTGCCAGCAGCTTCGACAGGGAGTACTACGAGCAGTACTTC. The encoded protein is CASSFDREYYEQYF.